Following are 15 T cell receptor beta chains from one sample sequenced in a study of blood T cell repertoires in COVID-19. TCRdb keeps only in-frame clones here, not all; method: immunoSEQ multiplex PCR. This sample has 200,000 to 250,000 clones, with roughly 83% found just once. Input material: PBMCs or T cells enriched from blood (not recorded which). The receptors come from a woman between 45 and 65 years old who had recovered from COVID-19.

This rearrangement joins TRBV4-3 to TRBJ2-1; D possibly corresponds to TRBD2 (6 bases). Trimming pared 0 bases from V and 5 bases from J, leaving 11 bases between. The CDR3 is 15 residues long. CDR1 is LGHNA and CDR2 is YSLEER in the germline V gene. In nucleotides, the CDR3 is TGCGCCAGCAGCCAAGATGGGGGGAGACACAATGAGCAGTTCTTC. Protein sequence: CASSQDGGRHNEQFF.

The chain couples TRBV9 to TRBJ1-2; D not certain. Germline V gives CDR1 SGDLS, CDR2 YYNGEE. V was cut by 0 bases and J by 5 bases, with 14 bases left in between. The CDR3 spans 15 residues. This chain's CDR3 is CASSVDPGGTYGYTF. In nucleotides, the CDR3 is TGTGCCAGCAGCGTAGATCCGGGTGGCACGTATGGCTACACCTTC.

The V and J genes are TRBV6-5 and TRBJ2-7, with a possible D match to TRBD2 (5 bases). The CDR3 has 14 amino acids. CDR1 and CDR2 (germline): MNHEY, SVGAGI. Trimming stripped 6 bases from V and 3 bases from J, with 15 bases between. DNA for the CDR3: TGTGCCAGCAGCCCAACTGACGGGAACTACGAGCAGTACTTC. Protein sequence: CASSPTDGNYEQYF.

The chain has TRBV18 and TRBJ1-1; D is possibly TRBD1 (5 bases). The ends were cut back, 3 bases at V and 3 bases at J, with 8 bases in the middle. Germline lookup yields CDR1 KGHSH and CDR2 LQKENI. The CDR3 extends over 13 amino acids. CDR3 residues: CASSPQGDTEAFF. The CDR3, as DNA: TGTGCCAGCTCACCCCAGGGTGACACTGAAGCTTTCTTT.

The CDR3 DNA follows: TGTGCCAGCAGCCCGTCGTATAGCAATCAGCCCCAGCATTTT. Translating it yields CASSPSYSNQPQHF. The chain links TRBV9 to TRBJ1-5; D remains ambiguous. Germline CDR1 SGDLS, CDR2 YYNGEE. The CDR3 sequence is 14 residues long. The V and J ends lost 4 bases and 0 bases respectively, with 8 bases between them.

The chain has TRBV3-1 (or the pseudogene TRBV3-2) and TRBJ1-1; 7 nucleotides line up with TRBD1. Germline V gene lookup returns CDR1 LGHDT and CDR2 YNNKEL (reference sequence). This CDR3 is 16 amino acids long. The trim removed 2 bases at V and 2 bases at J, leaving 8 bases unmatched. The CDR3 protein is CASSQSLLGGNTEAFF. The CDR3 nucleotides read TGTGCCAGCAGCCAATCCTTATTAGGGGGCAACACTGAAGCTTTCTTT.

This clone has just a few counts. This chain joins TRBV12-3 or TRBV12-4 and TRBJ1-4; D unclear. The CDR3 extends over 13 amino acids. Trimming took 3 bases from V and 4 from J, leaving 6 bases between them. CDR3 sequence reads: CASSFRYNEKLFF. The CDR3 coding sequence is TGTGCCAGCAGTTTTCGGTATAATGAAAAACTGTTTTTT.

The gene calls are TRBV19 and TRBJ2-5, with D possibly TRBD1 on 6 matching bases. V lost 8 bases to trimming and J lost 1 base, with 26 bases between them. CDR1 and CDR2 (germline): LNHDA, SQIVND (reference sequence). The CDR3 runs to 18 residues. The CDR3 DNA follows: TGTGCCAGTTCCATCCCCCGTCGGGCAGGGGCCATCCAAGAGACCCAGTACTTC. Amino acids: CASSIPRRAGAIQETQYF. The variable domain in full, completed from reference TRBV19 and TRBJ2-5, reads DGGITQSPKYLFRKEGQNVTLSCEQNLNHDAMYWYRQDPGQGLRLIYYSQIVNDFQKGDIAEGYSVSREKKESFPLTVTSAQKNPTAFYLCASSIPRRAGAIQETQYFGPGTRLLVL.

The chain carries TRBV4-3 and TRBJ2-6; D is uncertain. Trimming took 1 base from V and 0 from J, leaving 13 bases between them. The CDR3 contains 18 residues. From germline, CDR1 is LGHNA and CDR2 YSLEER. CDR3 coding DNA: TGCGCCAGCAGCCAAGGCCAATTACTAATCTCTGGGGCCAACGTCCTGACTTTC. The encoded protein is CASSQGQLLISGANVLTF.

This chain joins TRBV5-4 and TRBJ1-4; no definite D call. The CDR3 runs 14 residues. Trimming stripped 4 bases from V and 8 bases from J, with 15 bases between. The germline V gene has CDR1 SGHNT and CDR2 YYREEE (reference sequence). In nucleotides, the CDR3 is TGTGCCAGCAGCGTGGAAGGCCCCGGGGAAAAACTGTTTTTT. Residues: CASSVEGPGEKLFF.

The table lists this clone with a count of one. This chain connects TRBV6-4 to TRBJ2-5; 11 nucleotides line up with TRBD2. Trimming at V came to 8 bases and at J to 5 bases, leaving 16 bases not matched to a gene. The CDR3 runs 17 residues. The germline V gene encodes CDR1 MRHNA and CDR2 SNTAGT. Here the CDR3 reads CASPVRVASGGMETQYF. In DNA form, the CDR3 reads TGTGCCAGCCCAGTCCGGGTAGCTAGCGGGGGGATGGAGACCCAGTACTTC.

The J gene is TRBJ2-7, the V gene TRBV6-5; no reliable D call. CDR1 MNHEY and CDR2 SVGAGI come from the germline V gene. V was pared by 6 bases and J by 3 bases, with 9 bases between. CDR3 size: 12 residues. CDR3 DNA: TGTGCCAGCAGCCATCAATTCTACGAGCAGTACTTC. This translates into CASSHQFYEQYF.

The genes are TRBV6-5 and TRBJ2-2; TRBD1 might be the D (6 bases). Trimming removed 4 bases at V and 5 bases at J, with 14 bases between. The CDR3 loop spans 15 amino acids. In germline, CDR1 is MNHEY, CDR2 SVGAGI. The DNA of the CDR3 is TGTGCCAGCAGTTTACAGGGTGGTGTTACCGGGGAGCTGTTTTTT. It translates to CASSLQGGVTGELFF.

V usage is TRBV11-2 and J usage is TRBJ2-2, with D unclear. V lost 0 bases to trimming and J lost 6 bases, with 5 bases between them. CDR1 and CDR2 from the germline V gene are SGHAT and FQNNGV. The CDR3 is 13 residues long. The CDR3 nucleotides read TGTGCCAGCAGCTTAGATTCGGCCGGGGAGCTGTTTTTT. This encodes CASSLDSAGELFF.

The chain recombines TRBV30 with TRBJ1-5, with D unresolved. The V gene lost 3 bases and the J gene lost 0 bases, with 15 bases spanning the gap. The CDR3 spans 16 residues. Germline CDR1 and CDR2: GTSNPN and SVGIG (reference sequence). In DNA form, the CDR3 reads TGTGCCTGGAGCCCTGGCCAGGTCTATAGCAATCAGCCCCAGCATTTT. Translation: CAWSPGQVYSNQPQHF.